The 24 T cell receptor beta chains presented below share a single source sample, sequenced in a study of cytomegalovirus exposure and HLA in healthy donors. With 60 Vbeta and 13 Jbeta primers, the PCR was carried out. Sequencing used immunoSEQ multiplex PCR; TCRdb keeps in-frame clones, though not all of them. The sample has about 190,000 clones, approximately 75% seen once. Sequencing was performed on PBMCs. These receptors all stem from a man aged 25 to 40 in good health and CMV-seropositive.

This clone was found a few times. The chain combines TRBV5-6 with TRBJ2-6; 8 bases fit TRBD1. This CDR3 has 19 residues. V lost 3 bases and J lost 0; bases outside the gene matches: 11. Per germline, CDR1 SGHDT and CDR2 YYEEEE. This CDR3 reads CASSSDRGGFPSGANVLTF. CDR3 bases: TGTGCCAGCAGCTCAGACAGGGGAGGATTCCCCTCTGGGGCCAACGTCCTGACTTTC.

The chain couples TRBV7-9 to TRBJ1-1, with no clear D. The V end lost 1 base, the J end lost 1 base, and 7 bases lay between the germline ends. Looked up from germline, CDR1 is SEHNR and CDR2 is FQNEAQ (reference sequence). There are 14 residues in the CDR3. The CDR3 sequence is CASSLGPGNTEAFF. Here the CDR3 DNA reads TGTGCCAGCAGCTTAGGCCCAGGGAACACTGAAGCTTTCTTT.

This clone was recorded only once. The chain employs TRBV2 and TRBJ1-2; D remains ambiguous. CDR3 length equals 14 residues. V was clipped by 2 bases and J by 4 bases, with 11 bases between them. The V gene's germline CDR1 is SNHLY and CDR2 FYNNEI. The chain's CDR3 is CASSELQSGYGYTF. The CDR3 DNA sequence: TGTGCCAGCAGTGAATTACAGAGCGGCTATGGCTACACCTTC.

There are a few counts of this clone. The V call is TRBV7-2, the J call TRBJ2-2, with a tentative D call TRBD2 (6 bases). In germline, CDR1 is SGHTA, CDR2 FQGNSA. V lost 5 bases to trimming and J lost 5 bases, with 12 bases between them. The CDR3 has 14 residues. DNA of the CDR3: TGTGCCAGCAGCCCGTCCGGGACTACCGGGGAGCTGTTTTTT. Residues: CASSPSGTTGELFF.

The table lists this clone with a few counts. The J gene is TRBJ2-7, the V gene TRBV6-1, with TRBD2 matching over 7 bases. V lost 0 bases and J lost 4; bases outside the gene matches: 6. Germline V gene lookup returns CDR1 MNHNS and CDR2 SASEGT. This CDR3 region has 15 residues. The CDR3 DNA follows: TGTGCCAGCAGTGAAGCGGGGGGGGTTTTGTACGAGCAGTACTTC. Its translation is CASSEAGGVLYEQYF.

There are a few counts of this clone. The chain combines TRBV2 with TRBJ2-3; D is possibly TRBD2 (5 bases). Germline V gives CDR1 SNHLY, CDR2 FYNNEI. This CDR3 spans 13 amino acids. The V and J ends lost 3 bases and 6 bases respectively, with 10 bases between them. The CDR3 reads CASSDGVRDTQYF. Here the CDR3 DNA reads TGTGCCAGCAGTGACGGGGTCCGGGATACGCAGTATTTT.

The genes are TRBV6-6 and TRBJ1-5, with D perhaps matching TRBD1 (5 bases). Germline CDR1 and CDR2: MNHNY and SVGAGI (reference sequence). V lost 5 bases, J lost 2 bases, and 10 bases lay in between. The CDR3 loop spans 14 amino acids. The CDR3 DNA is TGTGCCAGCAGTGGGGCCTTGGGCAATCAGCCCCAGCATTTT. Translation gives CASSGALGNQPQHF.

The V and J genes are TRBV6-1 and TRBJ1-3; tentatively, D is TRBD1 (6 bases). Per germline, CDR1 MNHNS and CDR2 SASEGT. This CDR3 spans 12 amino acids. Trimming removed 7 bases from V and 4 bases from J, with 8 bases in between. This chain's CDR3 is CASIGQGNTIYF. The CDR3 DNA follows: TGTGCCAGCATCGGACAGGGAAACACCATATATTTT.

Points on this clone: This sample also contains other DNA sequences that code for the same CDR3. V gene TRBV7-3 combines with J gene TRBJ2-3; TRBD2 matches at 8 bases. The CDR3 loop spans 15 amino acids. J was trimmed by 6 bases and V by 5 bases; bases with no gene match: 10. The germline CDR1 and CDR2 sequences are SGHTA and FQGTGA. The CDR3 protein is CASSPQSGSYDTQYF. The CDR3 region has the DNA TGTGCCAGCAGCCCCCAGAGCGGGAGCTATGATACGCAGTATTTT.

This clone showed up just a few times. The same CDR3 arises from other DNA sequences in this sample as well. This chain's CDR3 is CASSYSREGRTEAFF. CDR3 in DNA: TGTGCCAGCAGTTACTCGAGGGAAGGGCGAACTGAAGCTTTCTTT. The chain has TRBV6-6 and TRBJ1-1; D is unclear. Germline V gene lookup returns CDR1 MNHNY and CDR2 SVGAGI (reference sequence). This CDR3 is built from 15 residues. V was trimmed by 0 bases and J by 5 bases, leaving 13 bases between them.

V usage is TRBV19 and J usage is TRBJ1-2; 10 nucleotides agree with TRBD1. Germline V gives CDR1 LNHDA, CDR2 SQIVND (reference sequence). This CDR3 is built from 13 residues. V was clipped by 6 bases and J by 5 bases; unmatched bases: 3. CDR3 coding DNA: TGTGCCAGTAGGAGACAGGGGGCGTATGGCTACACCTTC. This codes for CASRRQGAYGYTF.

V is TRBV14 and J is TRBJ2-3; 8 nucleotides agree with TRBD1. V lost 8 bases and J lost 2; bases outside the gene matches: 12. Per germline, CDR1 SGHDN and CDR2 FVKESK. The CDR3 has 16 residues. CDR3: CASSPRRTGPTDTQYF. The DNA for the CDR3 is TGTGCCAGCTCCCCCCGACGGACAGGGCCCACAGATACGCAGTATTTT.

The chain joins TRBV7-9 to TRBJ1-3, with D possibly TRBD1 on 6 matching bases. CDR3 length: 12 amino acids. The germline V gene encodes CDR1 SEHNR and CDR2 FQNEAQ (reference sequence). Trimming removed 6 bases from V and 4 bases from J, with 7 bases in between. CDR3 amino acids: CASSGGGNTIYF. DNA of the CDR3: TGTGCCAGCAGTGGGGGCGGAAACACCATATATTTT.

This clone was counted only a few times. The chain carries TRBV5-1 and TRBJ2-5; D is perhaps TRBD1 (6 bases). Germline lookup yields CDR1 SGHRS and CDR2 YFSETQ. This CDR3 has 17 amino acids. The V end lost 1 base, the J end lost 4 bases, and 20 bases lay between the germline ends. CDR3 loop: CASSLKAEPQQGETQYF. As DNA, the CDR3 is TGCGCCAGCAGCTTGAAAGCGGAACCTCAACAGGGAGAGACCCAGTACTTC.

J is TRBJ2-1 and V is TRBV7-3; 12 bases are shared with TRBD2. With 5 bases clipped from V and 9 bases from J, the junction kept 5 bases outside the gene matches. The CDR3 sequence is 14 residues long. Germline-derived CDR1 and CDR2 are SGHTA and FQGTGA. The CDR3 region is CASSPTSGRTEQFF. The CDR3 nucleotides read TGTGCCAGCAGCCCGACTAGCGGGAGAACTGAGCAGTTCTTC.

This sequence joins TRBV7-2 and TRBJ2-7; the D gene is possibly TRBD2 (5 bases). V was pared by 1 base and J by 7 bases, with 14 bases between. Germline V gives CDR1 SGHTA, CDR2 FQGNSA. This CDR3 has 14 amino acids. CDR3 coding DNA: TGTGCCAGCAGCTTAGGGCAGATCCCGGGAGAGCAGTACTTC. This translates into CASSLGQIPGEQYF.

The chain's CDR3 is CASSRTPLGLGSSYEQYF. The CDR3 coding sequence is TGTGCCAGCAGCAGAACCCCGTTGGGACTAGGCAGCTCCTACGAGCAGTACTTC. The rearrangement uses TRBV13 and TRBJ2-5; TRBD2 agrees at 8 bases. Near its end, the DNA agrees better with TRBJ2-7, so the J call may be wrong. In germline, CDR1 is PRHDT, CDR2 FYEKMQ (reference sequence). The CDR3 is 18 amino acids.

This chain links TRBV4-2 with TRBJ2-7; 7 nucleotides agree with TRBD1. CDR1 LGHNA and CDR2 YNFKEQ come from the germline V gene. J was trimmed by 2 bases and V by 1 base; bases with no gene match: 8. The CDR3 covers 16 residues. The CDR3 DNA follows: TGTGCCAGCAGCCAAGCAGAATCCCAGGGGGCCTACGAGCAGTACTTC. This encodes CASSQAESQGAYEQYF.

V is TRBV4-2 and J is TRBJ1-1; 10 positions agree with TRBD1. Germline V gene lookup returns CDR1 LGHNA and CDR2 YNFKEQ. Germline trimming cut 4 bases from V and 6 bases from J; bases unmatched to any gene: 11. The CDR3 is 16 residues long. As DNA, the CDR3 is TGTGCCAGCAGCCTGGGACAGGGGACGCCGGCCCCTGAAGCTTTCTTT. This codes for CASSLGQGTPAPEAFF.

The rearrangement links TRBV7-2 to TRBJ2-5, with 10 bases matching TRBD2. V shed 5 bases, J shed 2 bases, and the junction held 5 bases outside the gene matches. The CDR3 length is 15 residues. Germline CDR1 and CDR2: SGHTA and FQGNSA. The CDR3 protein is CASSGLAARQETQYF. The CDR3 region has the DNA TGTGCCAGCAGCGGACTAGCGGCACGACAAGAGACCCAGTACTTC.

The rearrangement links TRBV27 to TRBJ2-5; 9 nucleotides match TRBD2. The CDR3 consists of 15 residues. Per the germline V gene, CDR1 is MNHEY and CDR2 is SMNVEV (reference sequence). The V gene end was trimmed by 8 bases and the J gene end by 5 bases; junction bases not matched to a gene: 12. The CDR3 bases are TGTGCCAGCGCTCTCTTGCGGGGGGGCCGTGAGACCCAGTACTTC. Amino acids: CASALLRGGRETQYF.

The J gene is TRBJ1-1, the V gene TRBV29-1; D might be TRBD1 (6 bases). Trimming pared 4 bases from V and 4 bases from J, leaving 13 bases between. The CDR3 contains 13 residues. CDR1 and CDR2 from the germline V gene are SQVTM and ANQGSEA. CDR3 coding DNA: TGCAGCGTTGCTCCCCCCAGGGGCACTGAAGCTTTCTTT. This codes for CSVAPPRGTEAFF. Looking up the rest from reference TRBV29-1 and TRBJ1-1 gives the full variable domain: SAVISQKPSRDICQRGTSLTIQCQVDSQVTMMFWYRQQPGQSLTLIATANQGSEATYESGFVIDKFPISRPNLTFSTLTVSNMSPEDSSIYLCSVAPPRGTEAFFGQGTRLTVV.

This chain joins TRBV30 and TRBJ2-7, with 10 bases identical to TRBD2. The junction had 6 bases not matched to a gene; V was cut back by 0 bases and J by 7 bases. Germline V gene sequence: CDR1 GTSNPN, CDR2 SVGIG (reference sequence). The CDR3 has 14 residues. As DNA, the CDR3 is TGTGCCTGGAGTGTACTAGCGGGATCGAGGGAGCAGTACTTC. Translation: CAWSVLAGSREQYF.

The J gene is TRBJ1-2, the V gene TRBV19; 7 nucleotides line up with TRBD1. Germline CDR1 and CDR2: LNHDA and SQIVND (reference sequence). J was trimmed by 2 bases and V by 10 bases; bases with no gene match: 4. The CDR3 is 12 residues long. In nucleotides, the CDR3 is TGTGCCACCTTACAGGGGAACTATGGCTACACCTTC. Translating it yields CATLQGNYGYTF.